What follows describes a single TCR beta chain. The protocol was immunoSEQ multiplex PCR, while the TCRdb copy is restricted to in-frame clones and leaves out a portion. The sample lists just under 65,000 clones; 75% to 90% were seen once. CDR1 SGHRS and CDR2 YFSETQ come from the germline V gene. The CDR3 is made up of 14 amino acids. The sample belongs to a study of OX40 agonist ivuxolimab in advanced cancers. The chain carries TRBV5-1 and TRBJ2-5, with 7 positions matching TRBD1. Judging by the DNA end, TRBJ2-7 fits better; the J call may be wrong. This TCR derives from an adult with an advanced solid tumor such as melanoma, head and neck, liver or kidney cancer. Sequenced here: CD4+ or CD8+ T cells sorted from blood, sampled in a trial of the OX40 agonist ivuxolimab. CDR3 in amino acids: CASSQGDGPYEQYF. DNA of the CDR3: TGCGCCAGCAGCCAGGGGGACGGACCCTACGAGCAGTACTTC.